Below, 14 T cell receptor beta chains from the same sample are listed, as sequenced in a study of a mutant IDH1 vaccine in newly diagnosed glioma. No antigen has been identified for these receptors. Specified time point: week 11, during vaccination. Every single dose of the vaccine, 300 ug of mutant IDH1 20-mer peptide, came with topical imiquimod. Clones were sequenced by immunoSEQ multiplex PCR, and TCRdb holds only the in-frame ones, with some missing. The data contain roughly 110,000 clones, roughly 90% of them singletons. The starting material was PBMCs, obtained from a glioma patient whose treatment included an IDH1 peptide vaccine. Receptors originate from a woman aged 50 to 65 with glioma.

Concerning this clone: At one boundary the junction diverges from the germline segment, which might be a read error. The V call is TRBV7-7, the J call TRBJ2-3, with 11 bases fitting TRBD1. The germline V gene has CDR1 SSHAT and CDR2 FNYEAQ (reference sequence). CDR3 length: 16 residues. CDR3 nucleotides: TGTGCTAGCAGCTTTCCGGGGACAGGGGGTCCAGATACGCAGTATTTT. Protein: CASSFPGTGGPDTQYF.

This chain links TRBV5-4 with TRBJ2-7; TRBD1 agrees at 9 bases. CDR3 length: 17 amino acids. V dropped 4 bases and J dropped 3; count of bases not matched to a gene: 14. In germline, CDR1 is SGHNT, CDR2 YYREEE (reference sequence). In nucleotides, the CDR3 is TGTGCCAGCAGCCGGAGGGTCGCCCCGGGACAGGGCTACGAGCAGTACTTC. Encoded protein: CASSRRVAPGQGYEQYF.

The chain links TRBV30 to TRBJ1-6; 7 nucleotides align to TRBD1. Germline CDR1 is GTSNPN and CDR2 is SVGIG (reference sequence). The CDR3 loop spans 14 amino acids. V was pared by 3 bases and J by 9 bases, with 8 bases of the junction left unmatched. As DNA, the CDR3 is TGTGCCTGGAGCCTGACAGGGAGGAGTTCACCCCTCCACTTT. Its translation is CAWSLTGRSSPLHF.

This chain uses TRBV4-2 with TRBJ2-1; TRBD2 aligns across 16 bases. CDR1 is LGHNA, CDR2 YNFKEQ, per germline. The CDR3 is made up of 19 amino acids. V dropped 3 bases and J dropped 9; count of bases not matched to a gene: 14. In nucleotides, the CDR3 is TGTGCCAGCAGCCAGAAAACGCCGGGACTAGCGGGAGGGCCGGGTGAGCAGTTCTTC. This codes for CASSQKTPGLAGGPGEQFF.

The genes are TRBV5-1 and TRBJ2-3, with D maybe TRBD2 (5 bases). Germline V gene data show CDR1 as SGHRS and CDR2 as YFSETQ. Trimming cost V 2 bases and J 0 bases, with 7 bases left between them. The CDR3 runs to 14 residues. The CDR3 nucleotides are TGCGCCAGCAGCTTTGGCGGGAGCACAGATACGCAGTATTTT. Its protein is CASSFGGSTDTQYF.

The V and J genes are TRBV6-5 and TRBJ1-6, with 10 bases that match TRBD1. The V segment lost 7 bases and the J segment 6 bases; nucleotides outside the gene matches: 3. Per germline, CDR1 MNHEY and CDR2 SVGAGI. The CDR3 spans 14 residues. CDR3 loop: CASTRDRGNSPLHF. The DNA for the CDR3 is TGTGCCAGCACCCGGGACAGGGGTAATTCACCCCTCCACTTT.

This chain joins TRBV29-1 and TRBJ2-1; D gene unclear. The CDR3 is 13 amino acids. Germline loops: CDR1 SQVTM, CDR2 ANQGSEA. V was trimmed by 4 bases and J by 7 bases, leaving 14 bases between them. The CDR3 protein is CSVGHRLRNEQFF. The CDR3 DNA sequence: TGCAGCGTTGGACACCGATTGCGGAATGAGCAGTTCTTC.

The chain recombines TRBV4-2 with TRBJ1-6, with D unclear. The CDR3 totals 16 residues. Germline V gene sequence: CDR1 LGHNA, CDR2 YNFKEQ. Trimming took 0 bases from V and 0 from J, leaving 6 bases between them. DNA for the CDR3: TGTGCCAGCAGCCAAGAGTCCAGCTCCTATAATTCACCCCTCCACTTT. Amino acid sequence: CASSQESSSYNSPLHF.

The V call is TRBV7-8, the J call TRBJ2-7; 11 bases are a match to TRBD2. V lost 3 bases, J lost 7 bases, and 14 bases stayed unmatched. Germline assignment: CDR1 SGHVS and CDR2 FQNEAQ. There are 17 residues in the CDR3. CDR3 region: CASSFPASGRPLGEQYF. Written as DNA, the CDR3 is TGTGCCAGCAGCTTCCCGGCTAGCGGGAGGCCCCTCGGGGAGCAGTACTTC.

The CDR3 is CAWSHGGAPGYTF. CDR3 in DNA: TGTGCCTGGAGTCATGGGGGGGCCCCAGGCTACACCTTC. The chain couples TRBV30 to TRBJ1-2; weak D call: TRBD1 (6 bases). The CDR3 contains 13 residues. V was clipped by 2 bases and J by 8 bases, with 15 bases between them. Germline CDR1 and CDR2: GTSNPN and SVGIG (reference sequence).

This chain joins TRBV20-1 and TRBJ2-3; no firm D call. This CDR3 region has 11 residues. Deletions cut 7 bases from V and 6 bases from J, with 11 bases between. From germline, CDR1 is DFQATT and CDR2 SNEGSKA (reference sequence). CDR3 residues: CSGFEWDTQYF. The CDR3 nucleotides are TGCAGTGGATTCGAGTGGGATACGCAGTATTTT.

This clone was detected a few times. This rearrangement joins TRBV20-1 to TRBJ2-3; D remains ambiguous. In germline, CDR1 is DFQATT, CDR2 SNEGSKA (reference sequence). This CDR3 comprises 11 residues. V was trimmed by 3 bases and J by 4 bases, leaving 5 bases between them. CDR3 protein: CSARKPDTQYF. CDR3 DNA sequence: TGCAGTGCTAGGAAACCAGATACGCAGTATTTT.

This rearrangement joins TRBV6-5 to TRBJ1-1, with 7 bases identical to TRBD1. The CDR3 runs to 14 residues. V dropped 4 bases and J dropped 0; count of bases not matched to a gene: 2. Per the germline V gene, CDR1 is MNHEY and CDR2 is SVGAGI. CDR3 in DNA: TGTGCCAGCAGTTTCAGGGGGGTGAACACTGAAGCTTTCTTT. It yields the protein CASSFRGVNTEAFF.

This chain links TRBV9 with TRBJ2-1; the match to TRBD2 covers 7 bases. Germline V CDR1 and CDR2: SGDLS, YYNGEE. The CDR3 runs 14 residues. The junction had 5 bases not matched to a gene; V was cut back by 0 bases and J by 8 bases. This CDR3 is CASSVASGVDEQFF. CDR3 in DNA: TGTGCCAGCAGCGTAGCCAGCGGGGTGGATGAGCAGTTCTTC.